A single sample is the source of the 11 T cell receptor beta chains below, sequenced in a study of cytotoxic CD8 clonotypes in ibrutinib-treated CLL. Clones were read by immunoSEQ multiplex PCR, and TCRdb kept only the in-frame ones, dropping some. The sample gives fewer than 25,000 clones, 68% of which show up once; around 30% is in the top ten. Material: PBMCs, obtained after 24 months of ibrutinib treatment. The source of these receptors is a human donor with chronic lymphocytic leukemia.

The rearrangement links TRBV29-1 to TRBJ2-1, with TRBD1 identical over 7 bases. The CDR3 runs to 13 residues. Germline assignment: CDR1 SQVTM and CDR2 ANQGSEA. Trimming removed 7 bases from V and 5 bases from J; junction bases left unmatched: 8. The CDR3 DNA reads TGCAGCGCAAAGACAGGGTACCACAATGAGCAGTTCTTC. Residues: CSAKTGYHNEQFF.

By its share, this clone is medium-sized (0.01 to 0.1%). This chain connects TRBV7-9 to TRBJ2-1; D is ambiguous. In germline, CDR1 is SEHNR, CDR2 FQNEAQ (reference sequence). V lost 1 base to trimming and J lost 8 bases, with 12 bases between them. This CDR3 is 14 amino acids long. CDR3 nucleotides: TGTGCCAGCAGCTTAGGTCGGTACGTCGATGAGCAGTTCTTC. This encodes CASSLGRYVDEQFF.

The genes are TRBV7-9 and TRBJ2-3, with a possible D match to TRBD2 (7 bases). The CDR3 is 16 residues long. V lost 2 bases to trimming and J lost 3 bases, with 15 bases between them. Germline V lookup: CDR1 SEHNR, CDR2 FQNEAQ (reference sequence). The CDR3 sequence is CASSLTAGARTDTQYF. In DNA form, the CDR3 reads TGTGCCAGCAGCTTAACGGCGGGGGCCCGTACAGATACGCAGTATTTT.

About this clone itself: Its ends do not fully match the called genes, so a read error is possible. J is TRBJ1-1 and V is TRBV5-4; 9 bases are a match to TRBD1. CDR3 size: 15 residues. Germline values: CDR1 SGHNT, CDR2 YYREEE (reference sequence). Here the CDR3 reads CASTLDRGGVTEAFF. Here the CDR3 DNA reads TGTGCCAGCACCTTGGACAGGGGAGGGGTCACTGAAGCTTTCTTT.

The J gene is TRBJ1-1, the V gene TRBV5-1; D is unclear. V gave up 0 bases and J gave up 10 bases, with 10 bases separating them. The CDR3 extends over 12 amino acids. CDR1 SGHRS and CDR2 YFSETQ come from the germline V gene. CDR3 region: CASSLDTDRAFF. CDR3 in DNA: TGCGCCAGCAGCTTGGATACAGATCGAGCTTTCTTT.

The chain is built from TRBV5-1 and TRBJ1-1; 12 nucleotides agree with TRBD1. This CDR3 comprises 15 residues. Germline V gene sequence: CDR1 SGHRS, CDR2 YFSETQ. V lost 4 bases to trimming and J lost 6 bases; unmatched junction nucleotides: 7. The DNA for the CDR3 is TGCGCCAGCAGCCTCCCGGGACAGGGGGCCCCTGAAGCTTTCTTT. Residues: CASSLPGQGAPEAFF.

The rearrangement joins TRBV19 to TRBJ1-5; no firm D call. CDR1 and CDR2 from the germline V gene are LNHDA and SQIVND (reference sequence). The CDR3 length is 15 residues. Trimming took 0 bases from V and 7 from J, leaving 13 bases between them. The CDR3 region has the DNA TGTGCCAGTAGTATAGATGACGGAGGATACCAGCCCCAGCATTTT. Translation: CASSIDDGGYQPQHF.

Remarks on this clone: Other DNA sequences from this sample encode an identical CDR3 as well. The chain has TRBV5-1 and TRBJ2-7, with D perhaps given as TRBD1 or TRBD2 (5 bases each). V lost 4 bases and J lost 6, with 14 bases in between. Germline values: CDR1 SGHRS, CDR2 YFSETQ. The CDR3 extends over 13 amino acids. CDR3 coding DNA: TGCGCCAGCAGCCTGGCGGCAGGGACCGAGCAGTACTTC. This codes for CASSLAAGTEQYF.

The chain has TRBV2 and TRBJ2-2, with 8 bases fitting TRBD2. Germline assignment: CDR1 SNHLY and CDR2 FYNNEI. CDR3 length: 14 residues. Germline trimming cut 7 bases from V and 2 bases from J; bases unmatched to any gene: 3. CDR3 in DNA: TGTGCCAGCAAAGCGGGGGATAACACCGGGGAGCTGTTTTTT. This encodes CASKAGDNTGELFF.

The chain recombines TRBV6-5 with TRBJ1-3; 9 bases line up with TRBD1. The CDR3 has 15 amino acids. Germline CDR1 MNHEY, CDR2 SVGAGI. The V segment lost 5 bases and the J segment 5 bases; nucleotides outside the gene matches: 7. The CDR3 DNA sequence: TGTGCCAGCAGTCTTTACAGGGGGCTAAGAAACACCATATATTTT. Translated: CASSLYRGLRNTIYF.

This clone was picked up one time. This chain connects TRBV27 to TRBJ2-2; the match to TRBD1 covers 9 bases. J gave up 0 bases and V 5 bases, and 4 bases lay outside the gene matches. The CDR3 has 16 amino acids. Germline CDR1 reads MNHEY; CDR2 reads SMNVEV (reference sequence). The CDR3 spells CASSMDRGTNTGELFF. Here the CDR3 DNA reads TGTGCCAGCAGTATGGACAGGGGAACGAACACCGGGGAGCTGTTTTTT.